The 5 T cell receptor beta chains below were found in one sample sequenced in a study of cytomegalovirus exposure and HLA in healthy donors. The PCR had 60 Vbeta and 13 Jbeta primers. TCRdb's table, derived via immunoSEQ multiplex PCR, lists solely in-frame clones and lacks some. The sample lists 75,000 to 90,000 clones; 72% were seen once. Material for sequencing was PBMCs. The source is a woman aged 40-49 years in good health and CMV-seropositive.

The chain is built from TRBV7-9 and TRBJ2-1; 8 bases are a match to TRBD2. Germline V gene lookup returns CDR1 SEHNR and CDR2 FQNEAQ (reference sequence). The CDR3 has 16 amino acids. V was clipped by 1 base and J by 4 bases; unmatched bases: 6. DNA for the CDR3: TGTGCCAGCAGCTTAGGAACCGGGACTAGATACAATGAGCAGTTCTTC. It translates to CASSLGTGTRYNEQFF.

This chain joins TRBV5-4 and TRBJ2-3; 9 nucleotides agree with TRBD2. Germline values: CDR1 SGHNT, CDR2 YYREEE (reference sequence). CDR3 size: 16 residues. The ends lost 0 bases at V and 8 bases at J; junction bases unmatched: 10. For the CDR3, the DNA is TGTGCCAGCAGCTTGGTTGGGGCGGGGGGGCCCCCTACGCAGTATTTT. Translated: CASSLVGAGGPPTQYF.

The gene calls are TRBV10-3 and TRBJ1-2; possible D gene TRBD1, 6 bases. CDR1 is ENHRY and CDR2 is SYGVKD in the germline V gene. The germline V and J ends were trimmed by 6 bases and 4 bases, with 21 bases remaining between them. This CDR3 comprises 16 residues. The CDR3 DNA reads as TGTGCCATCAGGGGAGGGGGAAAAGAAAAATCCTATGGCTACACCTTC. This encodes CAIRGGGKEKSYGYTF.

The CDR3 nucleotides are TGTGCCTGGAGCAGGACAGTACTTAATGAAAAACTGTTTTTT. Translation: CAWSRTVLNEKLFF. The V and J genes are TRBV30 and TRBJ1-4, with D tentatively TRBD1 (6 bases). The ends were cut back, 3 bases at V and 4 bases at J, with 12 bases in the middle. Germline V gene lookup returns CDR1 GTSNPN and CDR2 SVGIG (reference sequence). The CDR3 consists of 14 residues.

The rearrangement uses TRBV11-2 and TRBJ2-3, with D unclear. Deletions cut 3 bases from V and 0 bases from J, with 16 bases between. This CDR3 contains 17 residues. Per the germline V gene, CDR1 is SGHAT and CDR2 is FQNNGV. The CDR3 protein is CASSFNPSASSTDTQYF. In nucleotides, the CDR3 is TGTGCCAGCAGCTTCAACCCCAGCGCCTCTAGCACAGATACGCAGTATTTT.